A single sample gave rise to the 6 T cell receptor beta chains below, sequenced in a study of blood T cell repertoires in COVID-19. Libraries were prepared by immunoSEQ multiplex PCR; TCRdb keeps only in-frame clonotypes and omits some of them. The sample contains 70,000 to 90,000 clones, around 80% of which appear only once. Sequencing used peripheral blood. Receptor source: a man in his sixties or seventies with acute or convalescent COVID-19.

This clone came up a few times. The rearrangement joins TRBV14 to TRBJ2-7, with D perhaps TRBD2 (5 bases). This CDR3 spans 18 amino acids. V was cut by 7 bases and J by 5 bases, with 30 bases left in between. The germline gives CDR1 SGHDN, CDR2 FVKESK. The CDR3 loop reads CASTTLLSDPGLDNEQYV. CDR3 bases: TGTGCCAGCACCACGCTCTTAAGCGACCCGGGATTAGATAACGAGCAGTACGTC.

The chain uses TRBV27 and TRBJ1-2; no reliable D call. V lost 5 bases to trimming and J lost 8 bases, with 18 bases between them. The V gene's germline CDR1 is MNHEY and CDR2 SMNVEV (reference sequence). The CDR3 is 14 residues long. The CDR3 protein is CASSPRGRSWGYTF. CDR3 nucleotide sequence: TGTGCCAGCAGTCCGCGGGGAAGGTCCTGGGGCTACACCTTC.

This chain joins TRBV3-1 (or the pseudogene TRBV3-2) and TRBJ2-2; 7 bases map to TRBD2. The V gene's germline CDR1 is LGHDT and CDR2 YNNKEL (reference sequence). CDR3 length equals 17 residues. With V trimmed by 7 bases and J by 0 bases, 11 bases remained unmatched. CDR3: CASILSGGLTNTGELFF. The DNA of the CDR3 is TGTGCCAGCATACTTTCGGGGGGACTGACGAACACCGGGGAGCTGTTTTTT.

CDR3 region: CASSFKGRGDSNQPQHF. CDR3 coding DNA: TGTGCCAGCAGCTTCAAGGGGCGCGGGGATAGCAATCAGCCCCAGCATTTT. The genes are TRBV5-6 and TRBJ1-5, with a possible D match to TRBD1 (5 bases). Germline loops: CDR1 SGHDT, CDR2 YYEEEE. The CDR3 has 17 residues. Trimming took off 2 bases at V and 0 bases at J, with 15 bases between the two ends.

This chain joins TRBV5-4 and TRBJ2-2; 7 bases are shared with TRBD1. Germline trimming cut 0 bases from V and 5 bases from J; bases unmatched to any gene: 4. CDR1 and CDR2 (germline): SGHNT, YYREEE (reference sequence). The CDR3 runs to 15 residues. The CDR3 loop is CASSLGQGGTGELFF. Here the CDR3 DNA reads TGTGCCAGCAGCTTGGGACAGGGTGGTACCGGGGAGCTGTTTTTT.

V is TRBV10-2 and J is TRBJ2-3; D is unresolved. The CDR3 spans 12 residues. V lost 3 bases and J 6 bases, leaving 7 bases between the germline ends. Germline CDR1 WSHSY, CDR2 SAAADI. CDR3 in amino acids: CASSEQSDTQYF. The CDR3 DNA reads TGCGCCAGCAGTGAACAATCTGATACGCAGTATTTT.